This T cell receptor (beta chain) was observed in a study of control samples from healthy donors and cancer patients. Method: immunoSEQ multiplex PCR; TCRdb's copy keeps in-frame clones and lacks some. Altogether some 150,000 clones are present, just over 95% being singletons, with the ten largest covering under 1.2%. The V end lost 1 base, the J end lost 1 base, and 10 bases lay between the germline ends. CDR3 length: 15 residues. Germline V gives CDR1 KGHSH, CDR2 LQKENI. This chain links TRBV18 with TRBJ1-1; D remains ambiguous. The source material was blood. The sequence derives from a woman aged 30 to 39 in good health. CDR3 loop: CASSPQASRNTEAFF. The CDR3 DNA is TGTGCCAGCTCACCACAGGCCTCTAGGAACACTGAAGCTTTCTTT.